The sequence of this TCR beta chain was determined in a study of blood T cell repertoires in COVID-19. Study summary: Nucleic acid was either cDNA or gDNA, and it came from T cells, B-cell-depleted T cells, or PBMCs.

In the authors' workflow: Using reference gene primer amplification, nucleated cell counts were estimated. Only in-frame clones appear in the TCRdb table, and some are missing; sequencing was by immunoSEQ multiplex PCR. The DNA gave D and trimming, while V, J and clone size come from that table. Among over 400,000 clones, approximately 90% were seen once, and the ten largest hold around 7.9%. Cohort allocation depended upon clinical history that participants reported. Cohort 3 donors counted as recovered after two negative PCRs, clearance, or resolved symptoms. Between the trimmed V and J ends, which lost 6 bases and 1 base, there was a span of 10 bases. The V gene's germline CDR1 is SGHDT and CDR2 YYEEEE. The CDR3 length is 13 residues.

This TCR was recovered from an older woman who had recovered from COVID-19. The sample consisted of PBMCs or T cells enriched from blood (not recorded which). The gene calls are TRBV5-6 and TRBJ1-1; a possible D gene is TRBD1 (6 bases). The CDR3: CASNKQGNTEAFF. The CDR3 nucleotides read TGTGCCAGCAACAAACAGGGGAACACTGAAGCTTTCTTT.